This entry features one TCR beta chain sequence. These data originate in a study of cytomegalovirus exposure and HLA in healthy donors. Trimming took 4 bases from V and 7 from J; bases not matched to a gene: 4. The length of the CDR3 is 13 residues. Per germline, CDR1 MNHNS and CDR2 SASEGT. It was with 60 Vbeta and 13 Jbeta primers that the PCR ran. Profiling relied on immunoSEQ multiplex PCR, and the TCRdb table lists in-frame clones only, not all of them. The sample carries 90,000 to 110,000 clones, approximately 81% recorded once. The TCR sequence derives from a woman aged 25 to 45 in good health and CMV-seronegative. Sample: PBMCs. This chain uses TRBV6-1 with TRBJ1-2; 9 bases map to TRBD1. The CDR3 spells CASSAGQGGGYTF. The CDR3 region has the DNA TGTGCCAGCAGTGCGGGACAGGGTGGTGGCTACACCTTC.